One and the same sample provided the 25 T cell receptor beta chains below, sequenced in a study of blood T cell repertoires in COVID-19. Sequencing used immunoSEQ multiplex PCR; TCRdb keeps in-frame clones, though not all of them. In the table there are approximately 220,000 clones, 84% of which are singletons. Sequenced sample: peripheral blood. These receptors all stem from a woman younger than 45 who had recovered from COVID-19.

The chain joins TRBV6-5 to TRBJ2-1, with TRBD2 matching 10 bases. CDR1 is MNHEY and CDR2 is SVGAGI in the germline V gene. This CDR3 contains 15 residues. Trimming removed 6 bases from V and 5 bases from J; junction bases left unmatched: 7. Here the CDR3 DNA reads TGTGCCAGCAGATCCGCTAGCGGGAGCCACAATGAGCAGTTCTTC. Translated, it gives CASRSASGSHNEQFF.

V is TRBV19 and J is TRBJ2-2, with a weak D call TRBD2 (6 bases). Deletions cut 7 bases from V and 2 bases from J, with 17 bases between. This CDR3 is 16 amino acids long. Germline CDR1 LNHDA, CDR2 SQIVND (reference sequence). The chain's CDR3 is CASTKIGTYNTGELFF. In nucleotides, the CDR3 is TGTGCCAGTACTAAAATCGGGACTTATAACACCGGGGAGCTGTTTTTT.

The V gene is TRBV6-4, the J gene TRBJ2-1; D call uncertain. There are 12 residues in the CDR3. Germline assignment: CDR1 MRHNA and CDR2 SNTAGT. The CDR3 loop is CDRLRTLNEQFF. The DNA for the CDR3 is TGTGATAGATTACGCACGTTAAATGAGCAGTTCTTC.

CDR3 region: CASSLRVSETQYF. The CDR3 region has the DNA TGTGCCAGCAGTTTGAGGGTGTCCGAGACCCAGTACTTC. This chain connects TRBV28 to TRBJ2-5; possibly TRBD2 for D (5 bases). V shed 3 bases and J shed 5 bases, with 10 bases lying between them. The CDR3 spans 13 residues. Germline loops: CDR1 MDHEN, CDR2 SYDVKM. Full variable domain (outside the CDR3, taken from reference TRBV28 and TRBJ2-5): DVKVTQSSRYLVKRTGEKVFLECVQDMDHENMFWYRQDPGLGLRLIYFSYDVKMKEKGDIPEGYSVSREKKERFSLILESASTNQTSMYLCASSLRVSETQYFGPGTRLLVL.

The CDR3 spells CASSVDPRDNEQFF. The CDR3 DNA follows: TGTGCCAGCAGCGTAGACCCCCGAGACAATGAGCAGTTCTTC. The rearrangement joins TRBV9 to TRBJ2-1; D ambiguous. The CDR3 runs 14 residues. Germline lookup yields CDR1 SGDLS and CDR2 YYNGEE. The V end was cut by 0 bases, the J end by 5 bases, with 9 bases between.

This clone was counted between two and nine times. The CDR3 loop is CASSPSGLYNEQFF. The CDR3 DNA follows: TGTGCCAGCAGCCCCAGCGGGCTATACAATGAGCAGTTCTTC. This chain uses TRBV5-4 with TRBJ2-1; the D gene is possibly TRBD2 (6 bases). With 4 bases removed from V and 4 bases from J, the gap between germline ends came to 12 bases. Germline lookup yields CDR1 SGHNT and CDR2 YYREEE (reference sequence). The CDR3 has 14 amino acids.

The CDR3 DNA reads as TGTGCCATCAGTGAATCTAGTTCCTTCCTCCCAACTAATGAAAAACTGTTTTTT. As protein: CAISESSSFLPTNEKLFF. The chain is built from TRBV10-3 and TRBJ1-4; D remains ambiguous. The ends were cut back, 3 bases at V and 0 bases at J, with 17 bases in the middle. In germline, CDR1 is ENHRY, CDR2 SYGVKD. This CDR3 contains 18 residues.

This clone has a single count. The rearrangement links TRBV10-1 to TRBJ2-1; weak D call: TRBD2 (7 bases). Trimming removed 1 base from V and 3 bases from J, with 13 bases in between. The CDR3 has 16 residues. Germline loops: CDR1 WNHNN, CDR2 SYGVQD (reference sequence). Here the CDR3 reads CASSEWEGVGYNEQFF. CDR3 bases: TGCGCCAGCAGTGAGTGGGAGGGGGTCGGCTACAATGAGCAGTTCTTC.

V is TRBV21-1 and J is TRBJ2-1; the D call in the table, TRBD1, was not verified against the DNA. TRBV21-1 is a recognized pseudogene. The CDR3 runs to 12 residues. The CDR3 nucleotides are TGTGCCAGCCTTGCAGGGGGGAATGAGCAGTTCTTC. This codes for CASLAGGNEQFF.

This chain links TRBV5-1 with TRBJ1-1; a possible D gene is TRBD1 (6 bases). Per the germline V gene, CDR1 is SGHRS and CDR2 is YFSETQ. The CDR3 is made up of 15 amino acids. V gave up 0 bases and J gave up 4 bases, with 13 bases separating them. The CDR3 is CASSLGGGMGTEAFF. The CDR3 bases are TGCGCCAGCAGCTTGGGCGGGGGCATGGGCACTGAAGCTTTCTTT.

CDR3 coding DNA: TGTGCCAGCAGTTTTGAGTCAATCAATCAGCCCCAGCATTTT. It yields the protein CASSFESINQPQHF. The chain uses TRBV28 and TRBJ1-5, with D unresolved. Trimming took off 3 bases at V and 3 bases at J, with 9 bases between the two ends. Germline CDR1 is MDHEN and CDR2 is SYDVKM. The CDR3 runs 14 residues.

V usage is TRBV4-1 and J usage is TRBJ2-1; 9 positions match TRBD2. V lost 0 bases, J lost 4 bases, and 7 bases stayed unmatched. The CDR3 has 17 residues. The germline gives CDR1 MGHRA, CDR2 YSYEKL. CDR3 residues: CASSQEVAGGKYNEQFF. DNA of the CDR3: TGCGCCAGCAGCCAAGAAGTTGCGGGAGGGAAATACAATGAGCAGTTCTTC.

V gene TRBV12-3 or TRBV12-4 combines with J gene TRBJ2-1; 7 nucleotides match TRBD1. CDR3 size: 11 residues. The trim removed 6 bases at V and 12 bases at J, leaving 5 bases unmatched. The CDR3 region is CASSRTGGQFF. CDR3 coding DNA: TGTGCCAGCAGCCGGACAGGCGGGCAGTTCTTC.

The rearrangement uses TRBV9 and TRBJ2-3; 11 bases are a match to TRBD1. Germline V CDR1 and CDR2: SGDLS, YYNGEE. Germline trimming cut 4 bases from V and 2 bases from J; bases unmatched to any gene: 9. The CDR3 length is 17 residues. CDR3 bases: TGTGCCAGCAGCCCCCGGACAGGGGGCTATGACACAGATACGCAGTATTTT. Amino acid sequence: CASSPRTGGYDTDTQYF.

This clone was seen a few times. The chain recombines TRBV19 with TRBJ1-1; tentatively, D is TRBD1 (6 bases). This CDR3 comprises 16 residues. Germline assignment: CDR1 LNHDA and CDR2 SQIVND (reference sequence). V lost 4 bases and J 5 bases, leaving 20 bases between the germline ends. CDR3 bases: TGTGCCAGTAGTACAGACGACAGGCCCAGGGTAACTGAAGCTTTCTTT. Encoded protein: CASSTDDRPRVTEAFF.

The chain carries TRBV11-2 and TRBJ2-3; the match to TRBD2 covers 14 bases. CDR1 SGHAT and CDR2 FQNNGV come from the germline V gene. The CDR3 is 15 amino acids. Trimming removed 4 bases from V and 4 bases from J; junction bases left unmatched: 1. CDR3 sequence: CASSSGLAGADTQYF. DNA for the CDR3: TGTGCCAGCAGCTCGGGACTAGCGGGAGCAGATACGCAGTATTTT.

This rearrangement joins TRBV2 to TRBJ1-1; D uncertain. CDR3 length: 13 amino acids. The V end lost 1 base, the J end lost 1 base, and 4 bases lay between the germline ends. CDR1 is SNHLY and CDR2 is FYNNEI in the germline V gene. CDR3 loop: CASSEDRNTEAFF. In DNA, the CDR3 is TGTGCCAGCAGTGAAGACAGGAACACTGAAGCTTTCTTT.

This chain connects TRBV2 to TRBJ1-4; D remains unclear. Germline V gene lookup returns CDR1 SNHLY and CDR2 FYNNEI. V was cut by 1 base and J by 8 bases, with 8 bases left in between. CDR3 size: 13 residues. CDR3 amino acids: CASSEVRREKLFF. In DNA form, the CDR3 reads TGTGCCAGCAGTGAAGTTCGGCGGGAAAAACTGTTTTTT.

Turning to this clone: This specimen includes other DNA sequences encoding the same CDR3. The CDR3 DNA reads as TGCGCCAGCAGCTTGGGCGGGGGTTCCTACAATGAGCAGTTCTTC. Amino acid sequence: CASSLGGGSYNEQFF. The chain joins TRBV5-1 to TRBJ2-1, with 7 bases identical to TRBD2. This CDR3 is 15 amino acids long. Germline V gene sequence: CDR1 SGHRS, CDR2 YFSETQ. V lost 0 bases to trimming and J lost 1 base; unmatched junction nucleotides: 1. Full variable domain (remainder filled in from reference TRBV5-1 and TRBJ2-1): KAGVTQTPRYLIKTRGQQVTLSCSPISGHRSVSWYQQTPGQGLQFLFEYFSETQRNKGNFPGRFSGRQFSNSRSEMNVSTLELGDSALYLCASSLGGGSYNEQFFGPGTRLTVL.

This chain joins TRBV6-2 or TRBV6-3 and TRBJ1-2, with D hard to call. This CDR3 contains 16 residues. CDR1 MNHEY and CDR2 SVGEGT come from the germline V gene. Trimming left V 0 bases short and J 4 bases short, with 15 bases between. CDR3 nucleotides: TGTGCCAGCAGTTACTCGACCCGGCAGGCAGGCTATGGCTACACCTTC. Amino acids: CASSYSTRQAGYGYTF.

This clone was picked up many times. This chain uses TRBV4-1 with TRBJ1-2, with D unresolved. CDR3 size: 15 residues. CDR1 MGHRA and CDR2 YSYEKL come from the germline V gene. Deletions cut 0 bases from V and 6 bases from J, with 14 bases between. In DNA, the CDR3 is TGCGCCAGCAGCCAAGATTCGAACCGCCGGGATGGCTACACCTTC. Its protein is CASSQDSNRRDGYTF.

This clone was picked up a small number of times. V and J are TRBV5-1 and TRBJ2-3; D might be TRBD2 (5 bases). Germline V gene sequence: CDR1 SGHRS, CDR2 YFSETQ. The V end was cut by 0 bases, the J end by 6 bases, with 17 bases between. This CDR3 has 16 residues. CDR3: CASSLVVLASGDTQYF. The DNA of the CDR3 is TGCGCCAGCAGCTTGGTGGTCCTAGCCTCAGGTGATACGCAGTATTTT.

This chain connects TRBV5-5 to TRBJ2-7; D uncertain. Germline V gene sequence: CDR1 SGHKS, CDR2 YYEKEE (reference sequence). The CDR3 is made up of 12 amino acids. Trimming stripped 0 bases from V and 7 bases from J, with 8 bases between. The DNA for the CDR3 is TGTGCCAGCAGCTTGGAAGCCCTTGAGCAGTACTTC. Translated, it gives CASSLEALEQYF.

V and J are TRBV7-9 and TRBJ1-2, with 9 bases fitting TRBD1. Trimming cost V 11 bases and J 7 bases; bases outside gene matches: 8. CDR1 and CDR2 from the germline V gene are SEHNR and FQNEAQ (reference sequence). This CDR3 region has 12 residues. The CDR3 DNA sequence: TGTGCCCTTTATACAGGGGGCAGTGGCTACACCTTC. This sequence encodes CALYTGGSGYTF.

This clone has a single count. The CDR3 DNA follows: TGTGCCAGCAGCGTAGTCCCCACAGGCTCCTACGAGCAGTACTTC. This gives the protein CASSVVPTGSYEQYF. The gene calls are TRBV9 and TRBJ2-7; TRBD1 is a possible D gene (5 bases). The CDR3 totals 15 residues. V shed 0 bases and J shed 0 bases, with 10 bases lying between them. In germline, CDR1 is SGDLS, CDR2 YYNGEE.